The rows below give T cell receptor beta chains drawn from one sample of a study of read filtering for tumor transcriptome and immune sequencing. Via MiXCR, TCRdb re-called the reads, giving one row per CDR3 protein. The sample consists of tens of thousands of distinct CDR3 sequences, about an eighth of them appearing once. The sample was a population of CD138-negative cells sorted from bone marrow. The origin of the receptors is a donor at least 40 years old with multiple myeloma. The CDR3 runs from the conserved cysteine through the conserved F or W. Fields, in order: D gene, V gene, clone size, J gene, CDR3 DNA, CDR3 protein. A D gene is named only where the DNA matches it firmly. Size tells how often a clone was seen (once, few, many) or the class of an expanded clone, and some rows leave it out.

d_call: TRBD1; v_call: TRBV6-2/TRBV6-3; clone_size: many; j_call: TRBJ2-7; cdr3_nt: TGTGCCAGCAGCCCCCTGGGACAGGGGGCGGGGGAGCAGTACTTC; cdr3_aa: CASSPLGQGAGEQYF
d_call: -; v_call: TRBV11-3; clone_size: many; j_call: TRBJ2-4; cdr3_nt: TGTGCCAGCACCCTACCCCTACTACTAGGTATTCAGTACTTC; cdr3_aa: CASTLPLLLGIQYF
d_call: TRBD2; v_call: TRBV7-2; clone_size: many; j_call: TRBJ2-1; cdr3_nt: TGTGCCAGCAGCTCTAGCGGGAGAACCAACAATGAGCAGTTCTTC; cdr3_aa: CASSSSGRTNNEQFF
d_call: -; v_call: TRBV11-2; clone_size: few; j_call: TRBJ2-7; cdr3_nt: TGTGCCAGCAGCTTGCGTTTTCCGGGGACTCCTAGCTCCTACGAGCAGTACTTC; cdr3_aa: CASSLRFPGTPSSYEQYF
d_call: -; v_call: TRBV28; clone_size: many; j_call: TRBJ2-1; cdr3_nt: TGTGCCAGCAGTTTATCTGACAGGCCTACCTCGGGTGAGCAGTTCTTC; cdr3_aa: CASSLSDRPTSGEQFF
d_call: -; v_call: TRBV6-6; clone_size: many; j_call: TRBJ2-3; cdr3_nt: TGTGCCAGCAGTTACCGAGATACGCAGTATTTT; cdr3_aa: CASSYRDTQYF
d_call: -; v_call: TRBV7-9; clone_size: many; j_call: TRBJ1-3; cdr3_nt: TGTGCCAGCGGGTCCCTTTCTGGAAACACCATATATTTT; cdr3_aa: CASGSLSGNTIYF
d_call: -; v_call: TRBV6-1; clone_size: few; j_call: TRBJ1-5; cdr3_nt: TGTGCCAGCAGTCCGACAGGCCAAAATCAGCCCCAGCATTTT; cdr3_aa: CASSPTGQNQPQHF
d_call: -; v_call: TRBV3-1; clone_size: many; j_call: TRBJ2-7; cdr3_nt: TGTGCCAGCAGCTCCTCGCCCAATCCCTACGAGCAGTACTTC; cdr3_aa: CASSSSPNPYEQYF
d_call: TRBD2; v_call: TRBV5-1; clone_size: -; j_call: TRBJ2-1; cdr3_nt: TGCGCCAGCAGCTTGGGAGTAGCGGGAGGACTCGTCGATGAGCAGTTCTTC; cdr3_aa: CASSLGVAGGLVDEQFF
d_call: -; v_call: TRBV29-1; clone_size: many; j_call: TRBJ2-3; cdr3_nt: TGCAGCGTGCTCCCGGGCGCTAGCACAGATACGCAGTATTTT; cdr3_aa: CSVLPGASTDTQYF
d_call: TRBD1; v_call: TRBV12-3/TRBV12-4; clone_size: many; j_call: TRBJ2-7; cdr3_nt: TGTGCCAGCACGACAGGGGGTTATCCGACGGAGCAGTACTTC; cdr3_aa: CASTTGGYPTEQYF
d_call: -; v_call: TRBV12-3/TRBV12-4; clone_size: many; j_call: TRBJ2-7; cdr3_nt: TGTGCCAGCGCCCCCAGGGAGAGCTCCTACGAGCAGTACTTC; cdr3_aa: CASAPRESSYEQYF
d_call: -; v_call: TRBV15; clone_size: many; j_call: TRBJ2-7; cdr3_nt: TGTGCCACCAGCAGAGAAGGGACCCTGTCCTACGAGCAGTACTTC; cdr3_aa: CATSREGTLSYEQYF
d_call: TRBD2; v_call: TRBV19; clone_size: few; j_call: TRBJ2-5; cdr3_nt: TGTGCCAGTACCCGGACTAGCGGGAGGGAAGAGACCCAGTACTTC; cdr3_aa: CASTRTSGREETQYF
d_call: -; v_call: TRBV10-2; clone_size: many; j_call: TRBJ1-5; cdr3_nt: TGCGCCAGCAGTGATTGGAACAATCAGCCCCAGCATTTT; cdr3_aa: CASSDWNNQPQHF
d_call: -; v_call: TRBV4-2; clone_size: many; j_call: TRBJ1-5; cdr3_nt: TGTGCCAGCATCCAAGAGGAGGGTTACAATCAGCCCCAGCATTTT; cdr3_aa: CASIQEEGYNQPQHF
d_call: -; v_call: TRBV27; clone_size: many; j_call: TRBJ1-6; cdr3_nt: TGTGCCAGCAGTTCCTCCTATAATTCACCCCTCCACTTT; cdr3_aa: CASSSSYNSPLHF
d_call: -; v_call: TRBV2; clone_size: many; j_call: TRBJ2-3; cdr3_nt: TGTGCCAGCAAAAATAAGGCACTAGAGGGATCAGATACGCAGTATTTT; cdr3_aa: CASKNKALEGSDTQYF
d_call: -; v_call: TRBV7-8; clone_size: many; j_call: TRBJ2-3; cdr3_nt: TGTGCCAGCAGCTCCACCGCAGATACGCAGTATTTT; cdr3_aa: CASSSTADTQYF
d_call: -; v_call: TRBV5-1; clone_size: many; j_call: TRBJ2-1; cdr3_nt: TGCGCCAGCAGCCCCGACTTCAATGAGCAGTTCTTC; cdr3_aa: CASSPDFNEQFF
d_call: -; v_call: TRBV30; clone_size: many; j_call: TRBJ2-2; cdr3_nt: TGTGCCTGGAGTGTACTTCCAGGGGTCACCGGGGAGCTGTTTTTT; cdr3_aa: CAWSVLPGVTGELFF
d_call: TRBD2; v_call: TRBV27; clone_size: many; j_call: TRBJ2-7; cdr3_nt: TGTGCCAGCCTCACCCAAGGAGCGGGAGGGCGGGAGCAGTACTTC; cdr3_aa: CASLTQGAGGREQYF
d_call: TRBD2; v_call: TRBV23-1; clone_size: many; j_call: TRBJ2-7; cdr3_nt: TGCGCCAGCAGTCAATGGGGGGCAGGACTAGCGGGATGCGTAGGGGACGAGCAGTACTTC; cdr3_aa: CASSQWGAGLAGCVGDEQYF
d_call: -; v_call: TRBV20-1; clone_size: many; j_call: TRBJ1-1; cdr3_nt: TGCAGTTCCCCAATGAACACTGAAGCTTTCTTT; cdr3_aa: CSSPMNTEAFF
d_call: -; v_call: TRBV12-3/TRBV12-4; clone_size: -; j_call: TRBJ2-1; cdr3_nt: TGTGCCAGCGTGGACGTAAGCTCCTACAATGAGCAGTTCTTC; cdr3_aa: CASVDVSSYNEQFF
d_call: -; v_call: TRBV10-3; clone_size: many; j_call: TRBJ2-5; cdr3_nt: TGTGCCATCAGTGAACAGGGCCAAGAGACCCAGTACTTC; cdr3_aa: CAISEQGQETQYF
d_call: -; v_call: TRBV7-2; clone_size: many; j_call: TRBJ2-3; cdr3_nt: TGTGCCAGCAGCCGGAAGCTGACGCGGATCACAGATACGCAGTATTTT; cdr3_aa: CASSRKLTRITDTQYF
d_call: -; v_call: TRBV9; clone_size: many; j_call: TRBJ2-1; cdr3_nt: TGTGCCAGCAGCGTAGAAGGCGGTAACGCGTATGAGCAGTTCTTC; cdr3_aa: CASSVEGGNAYEQFF
d_call: -; v_call: TRBV27; clone_size: once; j_call: TRBJ2-7; cdr3_nt: TGTGCCAGCAGTTTCCAGGGACACCAACACGAGCAGTACTTC; cdr3_aa: CASSFQGHQHEQYF
d_call: -; v_call: TRBV6-5; clone_size: -; j_call: TRBJ2-3; cdr3_nt: TGTGCCAGCAGCTACTCGCGGCGTTCCCTTCGAGGAGATACGCAGTATTTT; cdr3_aa: CASSYSRRSLRGDTQYF
d_call: TRBD2; v_call: TRBV5-1; clone_size: many; j_call: TRBJ2-5; cdr3_nt: TGCGCCAGCAGCCCGACTAGCGCCTACAAAGAGACCCAGTACTTC; cdr3_aa: CASSPTSAYKETQYF
d_call: TRBD1; v_call: TRBV28; clone_size: many; j_call: TRBJ2-1; cdr3_nt: TGTGCCAGCAGCCCCGGGACAGGGGGCAGGAATGAGCAGTTCTTC; cdr3_aa: CASSPGTGGRNEQFF
d_call: -; v_call: TRBV11-2; clone_size: -; j_call: TRBJ2-5; cdr3_nt: TGTGCCAGCAGCATCCCCCCTCTCAGCGAGACCCAGTACTTC; cdr3_aa: CASSIPPLSETQYF
d_call: TRBD2; v_call: TRBV6-1; clone_size: once; j_call: TRBJ2-3; cdr3_nt: TGTGCCAGCAACCCAAACGTAGCGGGAGCGGGTGCAGATACGCAGTATTTT; cdr3_aa: CASNPNVAGAGADTQYF
d_call: -; v_call: TRBV20-1; clone_size: many; j_call: TRBJ2-3; cdr3_nt: TGCAGACTAGGGGGACTCTCAGATACGCAGTATTTT; cdr3_aa: CRLGGLSDTQYF
d_call: TRBD1; v_call: TRBV20-1; clone_size: many; j_call: TRBJ2-3; cdr3_nt: TGCAGTGCTAGAGACGCAACAGGGGGAGGCACAGATACGCAGTATTTT; cdr3_aa: CSARDATGGGTDTQYF
d_call: TRBD1; v_call: TRBV14; clone_size: many; j_call: TRBJ1-1; cdr3_nt: TGTGCCAGCAGCCCGATTGACAGGGGCCTGAACACTGAAGCTTTCTTT; cdr3_aa: CASSPIDRGLNTEAFF
d_call: -; v_call: TRBV28; clone_size: few; j_call: TRBJ1-5; cdr3_nt: TGTGCCAGCATTCTAGGGTCTAATCAGCCCCAGCATTTT; cdr3_aa: CASILGSNQPQHF
d_call: -; v_call: TRBV20-1; clone_size: many; j_call: TRBJ1-1; cdr3_nt: TGCAGTGCTAGTGGTTGGGAGAACACTGAAGCTTTCTTT; cdr3_aa: CSASGWENTEAFF
d_call: TRBD2; v_call: TRBV19; clone_size: many; j_call: TRBJ2-1; cdr3_nt: TGTGCCAGTAGTATGATGGCGGCGGGAGCAAATGAGCAGTTCTTC; cdr3_aa: CASSMMAAGANEQFF
d_call: TRBD1; v_call: TRBV23-1; clone_size: many; j_call: TRBJ2-2; cdr3_nt: TGCGCCAGCAGTCAATCGAATGCCGGGACAGGGCTCACCGGGGAGCTGTTTTTT; cdr3_aa: CASSQSNAGTGLTGELFF
d_call: -; v_call: TRBV7-2; clone_size: few; j_call: TRBJ1-2; cdr3_nt: TGTGCCAGCAGCTCAGTTCGGGGGATCGGCTACACCTTC; cdr3_aa: CASSSVRGIGYTF
d_call: -; v_call: TRBV6-1; clone_size: many; j_call: TRBJ2-5; cdr3_nt: TGTGCCAGCAAGTCCGAGGCGTGGGCGCGGGAGACCCAGTACTTC; cdr3_aa: CASKSEAWARETQYF
d_call: TRBD1; v_call: TRBV7-9; clone_size: -; j_call: TRBJ1-4; cdr3_nt: TGTGCCAGCAGTTCGACAGGGTTAGGGGAAAAACTGTTTTTT; cdr3_aa: CASSSTGLGEKLFF
d_call: TRBD1; v_call: TRBV5-1; clone_size: many; j_call: TRBJ2-1; cdr3_nt: TGCGCCAGCAGCTCGACAGGGGGCGGTTGGAATGAGCAGTTCTTC; cdr3_aa: CASSSTGGGWNEQFF
d_call: -; v_call: TRBV7-4; clone_size: -; j_call: TRBJ2-6; cdr3_nt: TGTGCCAGCAGTCGAAGACTAGATATTAGCTCTGGGGCCAATGTCCTGACTTTC; cdr3_aa: CASSRRLDISSGANVLTF
d_call: -; v_call: TRBV2; clone_size: many; j_call: TRBJ1-1; cdr3_nt: TGTGCCAGCAGTGATTGGGCAGGGGACGGGGGCACTGAAGCTTTCTTT; cdr3_aa: CASSDWAGDGGTEAFF
d_call: -; v_call: TRBV2; clone_size: many; j_call: TRBJ2-7; cdr3_nt: TGTGCCACTACACTCGTTGAGTACGAGCAGTACTTC; cdr3_aa: CATTLVEYEQYF
d_call: TRBD2; v_call: TRBV7-3; clone_size: -; j_call: TRBJ2-1; cdr3_nt: TGTGCCAGCAGCCCCCCGGCTGGAACTAGCGGGAGTAATAAGCAGTTCTTC; cdr3_aa: CASSPPAGTSGSNKQFF
d_call: -; v_call: TRBV19; clone_size: many; j_call: TRBJ1-1; cdr3_nt: TGTGCCAGTAGTATAGATGGGGTCACGGGCACTGAAGCTTTCTTT; cdr3_aa: CASSIDGVTGTEAFF
d_call: TRBD2; v_call: TRBV7-6; clone_size: few; j_call: TRBJ2-1; cdr3_nt: TGTGCCAGCAAACGGACTAGCGGGAACAATGAGCAGTTCTTC; cdr3_aa: CASKRTSGNNEQFF
d_call: -; v_call: TRBV7-9; clone_size: many; j_call: TRBJ2-2; cdr3_nt: TGTGCCAGCACCAGAATTCGGGGGACCGGGGAGCTGTTTTTT; cdr3_aa: CASTRIRGTGELFF
d_call: -; v_call: TRBV12-3/TRBV12-4; clone_size: many; j_call: TRBJ1-3; cdr3_nt: TGTGCCAGCAGTTTAGGGCCAGAACGTGGAAACACCATATATTTT; cdr3_aa: CASSLGPERGNTIYF
d_call: TRBD1; v_call: TRBV19; clone_size: -; j_call: TRBJ2-6; cdr3_nt: TGTGCCAGTAGTGCAGACAGGGCTGGGGCCAACGTCCTGACTTTC; cdr3_aa: CASSADRAGANVLTF